This TCR beta chain was sequenced in a study of cytomegalovirus exposure and HLA in healthy donors. PCR involved 60 Vbeta and 13 Jbeta primers. Clones were read by immunoSEQ multiplex PCR, and TCRdb kept only the in-frame ones, dropping some. The sample includes 95,000 to 150,000 clones, just under 75% of them seen just once. Specimen: PBMCs. The receptor was derived from a man aged 60-69 years in good health and CMV-seropositive.

This CDR3 is CASGEQMNTEAFF. The CDR3, as DNA: TGTGCCAGCGGGGAGCAGATGAACACTGAAGCTTTCTTT. This chain connects TRBV27 to TRBJ1-1, with D uncertain. With 8 bases removed from V and 0 bases from J, the gap between germline ends came to 10 bases. Germline V gives CDR1 MNHEY, CDR2 SMNVEV (reference sequence). The CDR3 extends over 13 amino acids.